This T cell receptor (beta chain) derives from a study of spatial heterogeneity in lung cancer. About the study: More beta-chain than alpha-chain sequences were consistently detected.

TCRdb re-called the 5' RACE reads with MiXCR, one entry per CDR3 protein. The data hold some 21,000 distinct CDR3 sequences, with approximately 3% observed a single time. Trimming removed 4 bases at V and 7 bases at J, with 8 bases between. Germline CDR1 and CDR2: SGHDN and FVKESK. This CDR3 has 12 residues. This clonotype has ten or more counts. Indicated time point: sample taken at primary tumor resection. Researchers sequenced whole RNA taken from tumor, nontumor lung or frozen PBMC without sorting. Approximately 70 TRACERx patients with early, untreated non-small cell lung cancer donated samples. V and J are TRBV14 and TRBJ2-1; D perhaps matches TRBD1 (5 bases). Material: PBMCs, obtained at surgery. This TCR came from a female donor with early-stage non-small cell lung cancer. The chain's CDR3 is CASSRQLNEQFF. The CDR3, as DNA: TGTGCCAGCAGCCGACAGTTGAATGAGCAGTTCTTC.